The T cell receptor beta chain under discussion was sequenced for a study of response to subunit inactivated influenza vaccine. A single record per CDR3 protein comes from TCRdb applying MiXCR to the RT-PCR reads. This table holds 600,000 to 850,000 distinct CDR3 sequences, 14% found once. The CDR3 is 14 amino acids. V lost 8 bases to trimming and J lost 4 bases; unmatched junction nucleotides: 7. The germline V gene has CDR1 MDHEN and CDR2 SYDVKM. This clonotype was detected many times. This TCR came from a man in his fifties or sixties who received an inactivated influenza vaccine. The sequences come from PBMCs from blood, collected 14 to 15 days before vaccination. The chain is built from TRBV28 and TRBJ1-5, with TRBD1 matching 8 bases. CDR3 in DNA: TGTGCCAGCCGTAGACAGGGGCAGAATCAGCCCCAGCATTTT. Amino acid sequence: CASRRQGQNQPQHF.